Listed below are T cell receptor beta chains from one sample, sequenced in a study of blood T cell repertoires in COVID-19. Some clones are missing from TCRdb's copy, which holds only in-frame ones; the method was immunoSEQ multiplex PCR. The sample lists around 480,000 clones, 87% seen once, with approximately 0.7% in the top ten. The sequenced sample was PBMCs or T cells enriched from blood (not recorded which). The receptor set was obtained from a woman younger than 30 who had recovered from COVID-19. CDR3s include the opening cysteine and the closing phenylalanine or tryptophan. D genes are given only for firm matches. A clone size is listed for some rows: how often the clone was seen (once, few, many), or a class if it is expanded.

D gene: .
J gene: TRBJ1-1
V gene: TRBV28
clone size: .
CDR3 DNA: TGTGCCAGCAGTTTCCAGGACACTGAAGCTTTCTTT
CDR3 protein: CASSFQDTEAFF

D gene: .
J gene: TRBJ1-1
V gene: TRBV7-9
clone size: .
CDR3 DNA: TGTGCCAGCAGCTCAATCCGCGGGGTGGTAGGCTTT
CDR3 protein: CASSSIRGVVGF

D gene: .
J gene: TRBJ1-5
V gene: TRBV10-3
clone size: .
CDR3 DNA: TGTGCCATCAGTGGCGGGAAACGGGGCTATAGCAATCAGCCCCAGCATTTT
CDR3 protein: CAISGGKRGYSNQPQHF

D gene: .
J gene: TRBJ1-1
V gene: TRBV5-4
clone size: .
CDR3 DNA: TGTGCCAGCAGCTTCGACTGGCCCGTCCAGGGGGAAGCTTTCTTT
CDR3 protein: CASSFDWPVQGEAFF

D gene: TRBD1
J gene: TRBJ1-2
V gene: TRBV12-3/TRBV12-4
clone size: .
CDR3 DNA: TGTGCCAGCAGTTTTAGGAGGGGGCATGGCTACACCTTC
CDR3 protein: CASSFRRGHGYTF

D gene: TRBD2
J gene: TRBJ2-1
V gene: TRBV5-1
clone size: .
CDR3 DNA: TGCGCCAGCAGCTCGTTCAGCGGGGGGGACTACAATGAGCAGTTCTTC
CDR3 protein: CASSSFSGGDYNEQFF

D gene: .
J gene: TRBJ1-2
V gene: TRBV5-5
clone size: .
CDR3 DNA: TGTGCCAGCAGCTTTAATCCAGGACTTAACTATGGCTACACCTTC
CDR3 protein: CASSFNPGLNYGYTF

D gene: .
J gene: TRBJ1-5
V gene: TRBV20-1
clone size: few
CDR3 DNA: TGCAGTTCCGGGGGGCCCCAGCATTTT
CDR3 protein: CSSGGPQHF

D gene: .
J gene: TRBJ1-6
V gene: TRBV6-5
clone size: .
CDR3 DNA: TGTGCCAGCAGTTACTCCCGACAGACCCAACCCCTCCACTTT
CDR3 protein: CASSYSRQTQPLHF

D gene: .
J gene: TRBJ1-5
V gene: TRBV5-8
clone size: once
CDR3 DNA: TGTGCCAGCAGCCCGGGGGGGAAACAGCCCCAGCATTTT
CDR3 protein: CASSPGGKQPQHF

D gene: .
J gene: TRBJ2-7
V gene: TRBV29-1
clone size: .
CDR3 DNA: TGCAGCGTTGAAGGCTCGGTTCCCTACGAGCAGTACTTC
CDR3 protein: CSVEGSVPYEQYF

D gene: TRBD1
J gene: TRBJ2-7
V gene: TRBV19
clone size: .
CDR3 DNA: TGTGCCAGTAGGAGGGACAGGTCCTTTATCGAGCAGTACTTC
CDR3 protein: CASRRDRSFIEQYF

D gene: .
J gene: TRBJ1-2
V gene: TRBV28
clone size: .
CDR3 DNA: TGTGCCAGCAGTCCGTTCGGGTCCTATGGCTACACCTTC
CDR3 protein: CASSPFGSYGYTF

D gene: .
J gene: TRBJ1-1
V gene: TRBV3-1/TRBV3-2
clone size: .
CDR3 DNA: TGTGCCAGCAGCCTCTCCCGGAACACTGAAGCTTTCTTT
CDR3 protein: CASSLSRNTEAFF

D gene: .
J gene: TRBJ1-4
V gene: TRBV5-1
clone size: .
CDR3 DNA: TGCGCCAGCACCTATCGGTACGGGGGTCGGGCTAATGAAAAACTGTTTTTT
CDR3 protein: CASTYRYGGRANEKLFF

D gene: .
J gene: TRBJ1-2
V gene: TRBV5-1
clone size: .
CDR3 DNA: TGCGCCAGCAGAGAGAGCCTAGTTCTCTATGGCTACACCTTC
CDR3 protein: CASRESLVLYGYTF

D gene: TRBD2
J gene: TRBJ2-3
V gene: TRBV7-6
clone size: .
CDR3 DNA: TGTGCCAGCAGCTGGGGAGGGGGCACAGATACGCAGTATTTT
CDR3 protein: CASSWGGGTDTQYF

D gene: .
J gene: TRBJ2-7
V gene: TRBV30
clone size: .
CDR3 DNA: TGTGCCGGGACGACAACGGGGGAGGACTTACGGAAGCAGTACTTC
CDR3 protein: CAGTTTGEDLRKQYF

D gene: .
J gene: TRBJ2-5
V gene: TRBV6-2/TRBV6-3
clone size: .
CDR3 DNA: TGTGCCAGCAGTTACCGAGCGGAGACCCAGTACTTC
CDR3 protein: CASSYRAETQYF

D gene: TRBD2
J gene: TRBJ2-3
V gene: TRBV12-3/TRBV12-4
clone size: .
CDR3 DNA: TGTGCCAGCAGAATGCTAGCGGCAGATACGCAGTATTTT
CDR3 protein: CASRMLAADTQYF

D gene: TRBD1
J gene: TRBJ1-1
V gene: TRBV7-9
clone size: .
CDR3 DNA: TGTGCCAGCAGCTTGGGACAGGGTGGTGGTATTAGGAACACTGAAGCTTTCTTT
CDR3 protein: CASSLGQGGGIRNTEAFF

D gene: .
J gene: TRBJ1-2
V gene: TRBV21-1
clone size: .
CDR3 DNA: TGTGCCAGCAGCAACCGAAGACCGGGCCTACGGCGGGGTTACACCTTC
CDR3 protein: CASSNRRPGLRRGYTF

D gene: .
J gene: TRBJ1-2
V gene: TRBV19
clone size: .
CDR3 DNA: TGTGCCAGTAGTATCGGGGTGGCAGACTATGGCTACACCTTC
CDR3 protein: CASSIGVADYGYTF

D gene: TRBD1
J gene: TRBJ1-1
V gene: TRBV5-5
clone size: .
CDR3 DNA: TGTGCCAGCAGCCTTATACAGGGGGAGTGGGACACTGAAGCTTTCTTT
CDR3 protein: CASSLIQGEWDTEAFF

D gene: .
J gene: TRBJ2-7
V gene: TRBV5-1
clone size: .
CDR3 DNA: TGCGCCAGCAGCTTCGGCAGGGATCCCTACGAGCAGTACTTC
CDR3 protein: CASSFGRDPYEQYF

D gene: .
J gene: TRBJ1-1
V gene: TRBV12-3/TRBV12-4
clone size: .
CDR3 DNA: TGTGCCAGCACTCTACTCGGGGGTGAAGCTTTCTTT
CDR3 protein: CASTLLGGEAFF

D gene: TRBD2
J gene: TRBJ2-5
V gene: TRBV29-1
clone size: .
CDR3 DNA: TGCAGCGTTGGAGGGACTAGCGGGGCTTGGGGGCAAGAGACCCAGTACTTC
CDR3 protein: CSVGGTSGAWGQETQYF

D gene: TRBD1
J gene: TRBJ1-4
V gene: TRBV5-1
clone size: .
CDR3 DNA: TGCGCCAGCAGCTTTGGGACAGGGAATGAAAAACTGTTTTTT
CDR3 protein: CASSFGTGNEKLFF

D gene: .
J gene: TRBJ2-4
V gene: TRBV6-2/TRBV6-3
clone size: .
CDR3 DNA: TGTGCCAGCAGTCTGCATACCTTGGCCACTAACTTTCAGTACTTC
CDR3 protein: CASSLHTLATNFQYF

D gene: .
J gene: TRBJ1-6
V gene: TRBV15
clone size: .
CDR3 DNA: TGTGCCACCAGCCAGCTAGTCGGAGGTGTTAGCTCCTATAATTCACCCCTCCACTTT
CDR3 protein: CATSQLVGGVSSYNSPLHF

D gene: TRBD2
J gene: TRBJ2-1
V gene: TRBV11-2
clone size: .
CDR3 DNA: TGTGCCAGCAGCTTATTGCGCGGGGGTGGAGATGAGCAGTTCTTC
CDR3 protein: CASSLLRGGGDEQFF

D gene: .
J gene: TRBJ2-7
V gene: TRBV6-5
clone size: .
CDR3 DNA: TGTGCCAGCAGTTATACCGGGGGAGGTCGCGAGCAGTACTTC
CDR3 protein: CASSYTGGGREQYF

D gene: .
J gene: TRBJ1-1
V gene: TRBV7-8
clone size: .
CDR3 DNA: TGTGCCAGCAGCTTAGGTTTTACGGCGAGGCATAACACTGAAGCTTTCTTT
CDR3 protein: CASSLGFTARHNTEAFF

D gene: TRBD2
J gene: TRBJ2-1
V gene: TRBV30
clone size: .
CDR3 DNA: TGTGCCTGGAGTACTAGCGGGGGATGGAATGAGCAGTTCTTC
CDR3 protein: CAWSTSGGWNEQFF

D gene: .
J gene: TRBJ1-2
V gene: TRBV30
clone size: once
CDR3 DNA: TGTGCCTTCTCTAATCCGGGACTTACCTTATATGGCTACACCTTC
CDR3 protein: CAFSNPGLTLYGYTF

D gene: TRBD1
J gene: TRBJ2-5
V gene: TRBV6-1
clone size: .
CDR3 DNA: TGTGCCAGCAGTGATAATTGGGACAGGGGGCGAGAGACCCAGTACTTC
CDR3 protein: CASSDNWDRGRETQYF

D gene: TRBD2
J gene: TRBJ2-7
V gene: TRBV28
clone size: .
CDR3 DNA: TGTGCCAGCAGTTTAACCAGGGAGGGCGAGCAGTACTTC
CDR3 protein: CASSLTREGEQYF

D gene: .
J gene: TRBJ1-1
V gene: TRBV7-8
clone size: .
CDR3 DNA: TGTGCCAGCAGCATTCGGGTGGCCACTGAAGCTTTCTTT
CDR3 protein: CASSIRVATEAFF

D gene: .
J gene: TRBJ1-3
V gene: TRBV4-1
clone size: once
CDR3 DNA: TGCGCCAGTAACAGGGTACCCCACTCTGGCAACACCATATATTTT
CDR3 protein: CASNRVPHSGNTIYF

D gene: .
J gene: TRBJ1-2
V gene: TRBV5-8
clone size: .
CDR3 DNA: TGTGCCAGCAGCTTGGATGGGCAGGGCGGCTATGGCTACACCTTC
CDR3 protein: CASSLDGQGGYGYTF

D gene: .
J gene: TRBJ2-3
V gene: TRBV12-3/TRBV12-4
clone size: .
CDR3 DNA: TGTCCCCCGGGGTTCACAGATACGCAGTATTTT
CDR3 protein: CPPGFTDTQYF

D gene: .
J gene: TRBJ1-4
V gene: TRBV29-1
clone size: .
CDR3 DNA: TGCAGCGTTGGTGGGGGAGGCGGTGAAAAACTGTTTTTT
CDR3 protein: CSVGGGGGEKLFF

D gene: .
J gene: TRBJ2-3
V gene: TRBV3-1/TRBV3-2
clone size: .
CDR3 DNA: TGTGCCAGCAGCCAAGTGAGGAGACCGAGCACAGATACGCAGTATTTT
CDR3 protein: CASSQVRRPSTDTQYF

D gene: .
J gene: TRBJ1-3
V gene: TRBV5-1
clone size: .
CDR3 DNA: TGCGCCAGCAGCTTCGGTCAGGGCGGAAACTCTGGAAACACCATATATTTT
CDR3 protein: CASSFGQGGNSGNTIYF